This T cell receptor (beta chain) derives from a study of spatial heterogeneity in lung cancer. Study context: Detection of beta-chain sequences consistently exceeded that of alpha-chain sequences. General observations from the study: For tumor T cells, estimated coverage reached only around 7% (alpha) and about 12% (beta). Counts of expanded intratumoral alpha and beta TCRs tracked tumor mutation counts.

V gave up 4 bases and J gave up 0 bases, with 8 bases separating them. Germline CDR1 reads LGHDT; CDR2 reads YNNKEL (reference sequence). The CDR3 extends over 14 amino acids. In the case of this clonotype: Its target is not known.

Single TCR cDNA molecules each had their own unique molecular identifier. TCRdb processed the 5' RACE reads anew with MiXCR; each CDR3 protein has one entry. Here the sample spans 24,000 or so distinct CDR3 sequences, approximately 9.5% being singletons. Time point meaning: sample taken at primary tumor resection. Unsorted whole RNA from tumor, nontumor lung or frozen PBMC underwent sequencing. This rearrangement joins TRBV3-1 to TRBJ2-3; tentative D call: TRBD2 (5 bases). Here the sequenced sample was lung tumor tissue, taken at surgery. This sequence was found in a male donor with early-stage non-small cell lung cancer. CDR3 bases: TGTGCCAGCAGCCGGGAGCCAAGCACAGATACGCAGTATTTT. As protein: CASSREPSTDTQYF.